Sequencing of this T cell receptor beta chain was carried out in a study of cytomegalovirus exposure and HLA in healthy donors. Trimming left V 4 bases short and J 11 bases short, with 18 bases between. The CDR3 sequence is 13 residues long. The germline CDR1 and CDR2 sequences are LGHNA and YSLEER. Data came from immunoSEQ multiplex PCR; TCRdb stores just in-frame clones and leaves some out. This table holds about 330,000 clones, roughly 90% found once. The sample taken for sequencing was PBMCs. The gene calls are TRBV4-3 and TRBJ2-7, with D tentatively TRBD1 (6 bases). The source is a woman between 25 and 40 years old in good health and CMV-seropositive. The CDR3: CASSPGPGTREYF. The CDR3 nucleotides read TGCGCCAGCAGCCCTGGACCAGGGACAAGGGAGTACTTC.